Presented here are 6 T cell receptor beta chains from one specimen sequenced in a study of T cell responses to AZD1222 COVID-19 vaccine. Libraries were prepared by immunoSEQ multiplex PCR; TCRdb keeps only in-frame clonotypes and omits some of them. The sample lists 130,000 or so clones; more than 70% were seen once. Sample: peripheral blood, taken on day 0 of AZD1222 vaccination. These receptors were taken from an adult in good health.

The chain recombines TRBV28 with TRBJ2-7, with D uncertain. CDR3 length: 14 residues. Per germline, CDR1 MDHEN and CDR2 SYDVKM. The V end lost 2 bases, the J end lost 1 base, and 9 bases lay between the germline ends. CDR3 in DNA: TGTGCCAGCAGTTTAAGGGCAGCATCCTACGAGCAGTACTTC. Its translation is CASSLRAASYEQYF.

The V call is TRBV6-2 or TRBV6-3, the J call TRBJ2-1; D not certain. Germline V gene sequence: CDR1 MNHEY, CDR2 SVGEGT. Trimming stripped 2 bases from V and 7 bases from J, with 0 bases between. The CDR3 is made up of 10 amino acids. This CDR3 reads CASSYNEQFF. The CDR3 bases are TGTGCCAGCAGTTACAATGAGCAGTTCTTC.

The V call is TRBV6-2 or TRBV6-3, the J call TRBJ2-1, with 8 bases matching TRBD1. Germline V lookup: CDR1 MNHEY, CDR2 SVGEGT. After removal of 6 bases from V and 6 bases from J, the junction contained 16 bases not matched to a gene. The CDR3 spans 17 residues. The CDR3 protein is CASSRTGATGARNEQFF. In DNA, the CDR3 is TGTGCCAGCAGCCGCACGGGGGCGACAGGGGCCCGCAATGAGCAGTTCTTC.

The chain carries TRBV9 and TRBJ2-3; D is uncertain. V lost 0 bases and J 0 bases, leaving 5 bases between the germline ends. The germline V gene encodes CDR1 SGDLS and CDR2 YYNGEE. CDR3 size: 14 residues. The CDR3 DNA is TGTGCCAGCAGCGTAGCTCCTAGCACAGATACGCAGTATTTT. It encodes CASSVAPSTDTQYF.

V usage is TRBV24-1 and J usage is TRBJ2-5, with D perhaps matching TRBD2 (7 bases). V was pared by 0 bases and J by 3 bases, with 10 bases between. This CDR3 has 15 amino acids. From germline, CDR1 is KGHDR and CDR2 SFDVKD. CDR3 protein: CATSDLGGAKETQYF. The CDR3 nucleotides read TGTGCCACCAGTGATTTGGGGGGGGCTAAAGAGACCCAGTACTTC.

The gene calls are TRBV24-1 and TRBJ1-5; 7 bases map to TRBD1. The CDR3 is 16 amino acids. V shed 4 bases and J 4 bases; nucleotides not matched to a gene: 9. In germline, CDR1 is KGHDR, CDR2 SFDVKD. CDR3 in amino acids: CATSDPGQPLNQPQHF. The CDR3 DNA sequence: TGTGCCACCAGTGACCCGGGACAGCCATTGAATCAGCCCCAGCATTTT.